The 18 T cell receptor beta chains below come from one sample, sequenced in a study of T cell responses to AZD1222 COVID-19 vaccine. Libraries were prepared by immunoSEQ multiplex PCR; TCRdb keeps only in-frame clonotypes and omits some of them. This sample yields about 200,000 clones, of which over 85% are seen a single time; 0.95% to 1.1% belongs to the top ten. The specimen was peripheral blood, collected 28 days after the second AZD1222 dose. Receptor source: an adult who received the AZD1222 COVID-19 vaccine.

This chain connects TRBV6-1 to TRBJ1-3, with D hard to call. Trimming shortened V by 0 bases and J by 3 bases, and 6 bases separated the two germline ends. Germline CDR1 is MNHNS and CDR2 is SASEGT. The CDR3 covers 14 residues. The CDR3 loop is CASSEAWVGNTIYF. CDR3 coding DNA: TGTGCCAGCAGTGAAGCCTGGGTTGGAAACACCATATATTTT.

The chain recombines TRBV24-1 with TRBJ1-2; D may be TRBD1 (5 bases). The CDR3 length is 14 residues. Germline V lookup: CDR1 KGHDR, CDR2 SFDVKD. The V and J ends lost 9 bases and 2 bases respectively, with 15 bases between them. CDR3 amino acids: CATRSGGGNYGYTF. Here the CDR3 DNA reads TGTGCCACCCGGAGCGGGGGAGGAAACTATGGCTACACCTTC.

V usage is TRBV5-1 and J usage is TRBJ2-7; D uncertain. V was cut by 0 bases and J by 3 bases, with 10 bases left in between. This CDR3 spans 14 amino acids. Germline V lookup: CDR1 SGHRS, CDR2 YFSETQ. The CDR3 loop is CASSLGPNSYEQYF. Here the CDR3 DNA reads TGCGCCAGCAGCTTGGGGCCAAACAGCTACGAGCAGTACTTC.

This clone was seen once. This rearrangement joins TRBV27 to TRBJ1-4; 9 positions match TRBD1. CDR1 MNHEY and CDR2 SMNVEV come from the germline V gene (reference sequence). The trim removed 5 bases at V and 10 bases at J, leaving 8 bases unmatched. The CDR3 spans 14 residues. The CDR3 nucleotides are TGTGCCAGCAGTCCCGGGACAGGGAACGGAAAACTGTTTTTT. Its translation is CASSPGTGNGKLFF.

The genes are TRBV27 and TRBJ2-3, with 7 bases identical to TRBD1. This CDR3 has 15 amino acids. Trimming removed 6 bases from V and 2 bases from J; junction bases left unmatched: 8. Germline V gene sequence: CDR1 MNHEY, CDR2 SMNVEV (reference sequence). CDR3 loop: CASSKNRGNTDTQYF. The CDR3 coding sequence is TGTGCCAGCAGCAAGAACAGGGGAAACACAGATACGCAGTATTTT.

This clone was recorded only once. The chain employs TRBV28 and TRBJ2-5; 8 positions agree with TRBD2. V trimming: 4 bases; J trimming: 4 bases; junction bases outside the gene matches: 8. CDR1 is MDHEN and CDR2 is SYDVKM in the germline V gene. This CDR3 region has 15 residues. CDR3 in DNA: TGTGCCAGCAGTTGGGCTCGGGGGGGACGAGAGACCCAGTACTTC. It yields the protein CASSWARGGRETQYF.

The CDR3 here is CASSEGSRGYTF. The CDR3 DNA follows: TGTGCCAGCAGTGAAGGGAGCCGTGGCTACACCTTC. The chain is built from TRBV6-1 and TRBJ1-2, with D hard to call. Trimming stripped 1 base from V and 7 bases from J, with 7 bases between. The CDR3 spans 12 residues. Germline V lookup: CDR1 MNHNS, CDR2 SASEGT.

This chain joins TRBV7-6 and TRBJ1-4; D possibly corresponds to TRBD1 (5 bases). CDR3 size: 15 residues. V shed 0 bases and J shed 5 bases, with 10 bases lying between them. Germline loops: CDR1 SGHVS, CDR2 FNYEAQ. This CDR3 reads CASSLAQAQNEKLFF. CDR3 in DNA: TGTGCCAGCAGCTTAGCACAGGCCCAGAATGAAAAACTGTTTTTT.

The chain couples TRBV25-1 to TRBJ2-2; TRBD1 agrees at 7 bases. J was trimmed by 6 bases and V by 1 base; bases with no gene match: 11. Germline CDR1 MGHDK, CDR2 SYGVNS. This CDR3 region has 17 residues. DNA of the CDR3: TGTGCCAGCAGTGAATCCCGAGGGTGGCAGGGGGCCGGGGAGCTGTTTTTT. Amino acid sequence: CASSESRGWQGAGELFF.

V is TRBV7-9 and J is TRBJ1-2; perhaps TRBD1 as D (5 bases). Trimming cost V 2 bases and J 2 bases, with 12 bases left between them. Germline assignment: CDR1 SEHNR and CDR2 FQNEAQ (reference sequence). The CDR3 is 15 amino acids. CDR3 in amino acids: CASSLSSHRNYGYTF. CDR3 nucleotides: TGTGCCAGCAGCTTAAGTTCCCACAGGAACTATGGCTACACCTTC.

The chain carries TRBV11-2 and TRBJ1-1; D is unresolved. V lost 0 bases to trimming and J lost 3 bases, with 5 bases between them. Germline CDR1 reads SGHAT; CDR2 reads FQNNGV. The CDR3 is 13 amino acids. This chain's CDR3 is CASSLERYTEAFF. In nucleotides, the CDR3 is TGTGCCAGCAGCTTAGAACGGTACACTGAAGCTTTCTTT. The full variable domain, completed using reference TRBV11-2 and TRBJ1-1, is EAGVAQSPRYKIIEKRQSVAFWCNPISGHATLYWYQQILGQGPKLLIQFQNNGVVDDSQLPKDRFSAERLKGVDSTLKIQPAKLEDSAVYLCASSLERYTEAFFGQGTRLTVV.

The chain combines TRBV27 with TRBJ2-7, with 9 bases that match TRBD1. This CDR3 contains 15 residues. V was pared by 2 bases and J by 0 bases, with 2 bases of the junction left unmatched. CDR1 is MNHEY, CDR2 SMNVEV, per germline (reference sequence). The CDR3 DNA is TGTGCCAGCAGTTTAGGGACAGGGCTCTCCTACGAGCAGTACTTC. Protein: CASSLGTGLSYEQYF.

This clone was seen a single time. This chain connects TRBV6-2 or TRBV6-3 to TRBJ2-2, with D possibly being TRBD2 (7 bases). Looked up from germline, CDR1 is MNHEY and CDR2 is SVGEGT. The CDR3 is made up of 15 amino acids. V lost 0 bases and J 6 bases, leaving 11 bases between the germline ends. The CDR3 nucleotides are TGTGCCAGCAGTTACTCTGGGGGGGCGTCCGGGGAGCTGTTTTTT. Encoded protein: CASSYSGGASGELFF.

The J gene is TRBJ1-2, the V gene TRBV3-1 (or the pseudogene TRBV3-2); 8 positions agree with TRBD1. Germline CDR1 and CDR2: LGHDT and YNNKEL (reference sequence). V lost 2 bases to trimming and J lost 2 bases; unmatched junction nucleotides: 1. There are 14 residues in the CDR3. Written as DNA, the CDR3 is TGTGCCAGCAGCCAAAGGGACAGGAACTATGGCTACACCTTC. Its translation: CASSQRDRNYGYTF.

The chain uses TRBV15 and TRBJ1-1; TRBD1 matches 8 bases. The V gene end was trimmed by 3 bases and the J gene end by 1 base; junction bases not matched to a gene: 4. Germline V gives CDR1 LNHNV, CDR2 YYDKDF (reference sequence). This CDR3 has 15 amino acids. This CDR3 is CATSRGQAQNTEAFF. CDR3 DNA sequence: TGTGCCACCAGCAGGGGACAGGCTCAGAACACTGAAGCTTTCTTT.

The gene calls are TRBV6-4 and TRBJ2-1; D gene uncertain. Germline values: CDR1 MRHNA, CDR2 SNTAGT. The length of the CDR3 is 16 residues. V was shortened by 3 bases and J by 4 bases, with 16 bases between the two germline ends. The CDR3: CASSESRIGSYNEQFF. The DNA of the CDR3 is TGTGCCAGCAGTGAGAGCAGGATAGGCTCGTACAATGAGCAGTTCTTC.

The chain employs TRBV10-3 and TRBJ2-7; the match to TRBD2 covers 10 bases. This CDR3 is 14 amino acids long. The V segment lost 10 bases and the J segment 2 bases; nucleotides outside the gene matches: 8. CDR1 ENHRY and CDR2 SYGVKD come from the germline V gene. CDR3 region: CATSTSGATYEQYF. The CDR3 nucleotides read TGTGCCACCTCAACTAGCGGGGCAACCTACGAGCAGTACTTC.

This sequence joins TRBV6-5 and TRBJ2-7, with 7 bases matching TRBD1. From germline, CDR1 is MNHEY and CDR2 SVGAGI. V lost 0 bases, J lost 2 bases, and 7 bases stayed unmatched. This CDR3 has 16 residues. This CDR3 is CASSYSPGGGPYEQYF. DNA for the CDR3: TGTGCCAGCAGTTACTCGCCAGGGGGTGGCCCCTACGAGCAGTACTTC.